These 9 T cell receptor beta chains were all obtained from the same sample, sequenced in a study of cytomegalovirus exposure and HLA in healthy donors. The PCR ran on 60 Vbeta and 13 Jbeta primers. Only in-frame clones appear in the TCRdb table, and some are missing; sequencing was by immunoSEQ multiplex PCR. This table holds about 180,000 clones, over 65% found once. Sequencing was done on a sample of PBMCs. The receptors shown here come from a man younger than 35 in good health and CMV-seronegative.

The chain couples TRBV30 to TRBJ2-7; TRBD1 is a possible D gene (6 bases). CDR3 size: 13 residues. V was cut by 5 bases and J by 2 bases, with 13 bases left in between. Germline CDR1 reads GTSNPN; CDR2 reads SVGIG (reference sequence). CDR3 residues: CAWQGPRTYEQYF. The CDR3 nucleotides are TGTGCCTGGCAGGGGCCCCGAACCTACGAGCAGTACTTC.

J is TRBJ2-2 and V is TRBV7-9; D is unresolved. Germline CDR1 reads SEHNR; CDR2 reads FQNEAQ (reference sequence). V dropped 2 bases and J dropped 6 bases, with 7 bases sitting between them. This CDR3 contains 13 residues. The CDR3 coding sequence is TGTGCCAGCAGCTTATTAGGAGCCGGGGAGCTGTTTTTT. This sequence encodes CASSLLGAGELFF.

The chain joins TRBV6-5 to TRBJ2-1; 13 positions agree with TRBD2. The V segment lost 4 bases and the J segment 5 bases; nucleotides outside the gene matches: 2. The CDR3 extends over 15 amino acids. CDR1 is MNHEY and CDR2 is SVGAGI in the germline V gene. The CDR3, as DNA: TGTGCCAGCAGTTTCGGGACTAGCGGGAACAATGAGCAGTTCTTC. Amino acid sequence: CASSFGTSGNNEQFF.

The rearrangement joins TRBV9 to TRBJ2-1, with 8 positions matching TRBD2. Trimming at V came to 2 bases and at J to 7 bases, leaving 14 bases not matched to a gene. This CDR3 contains 17 residues. The germline V gene encodes CDR1 SGDLS and CDR2 YYNGEE. The CDR3 DNA reads TGTGCCAGCAGCGTGGGGGCGGGGGGCCCCGGGCGTAATGAGCAGTTCTTC. Protein product: CASSVGAGGPGRNEQFF.

The chain carries TRBV27 and TRBJ2-1; TRBD2 might be the D (7 bases). V was cut by 7 bases and J by 3 bases, with 16 bases left in between. The CDR3 has 15 amino acids. The V gene's germline CDR1 is MNHEY and CDR2 SMNVEV (reference sequence). CDR3 region: CASTNRGGGYNEQFF. For the CDR3, the DNA is TGTGCCAGCACAAATCGGGGAGGGGGCTACAATGAGCAGTTCTTC.

This clone has only a few counts. The chain links TRBV6-1 to TRBJ2-1; TRBD2 might be the D (7 bases). With 2 bases removed from V and 9 bases from J, the gap between germline ends came to 23 bases. The germline gives CDR1 MNHNS, CDR2 SASEGT. This CDR3 has 17 residues. As DNA, the CDR3 is TGTGCCAGCAGTGAATCGTGGCCGGGGGGCGCGAATCGTGAGCAGTTCTTC. Translation: CASSESWPGGANREQFF.

This chain links TRBV28 with TRBJ2-7; tentative D call: TRBD2 (5 bases). The germline V gene encodes CDR1 MDHEN and CDR2 SYDVKM. V was pared by 2 bases and J by 3 bases, with 14 bases between. The CDR3 totals 15 residues. The DNA for the CDR3 is TGTGCCAGCAGTTTAGGGGTTGGACGGGGCTACGAGCAGTACTTC. It specifies CASSLGVGRGYEQYF.

The chain is built from TRBV19 and TRBJ2-6; TRBD1 matches at 7 bases. Germline lookup yields CDR1 LNHDA and CDR2 SQIVND (reference sequence). The J segment lost 2 bases and the V segment lost 7 bases, leaving 11 bases of the junction unmatched. This CDR3 is built from 17 residues. CDR3 residues: CASTQQGPGAGANVLTF. In DNA form, the CDR3 reads TGTGCCAGTACTCAACAGGGGCCGGGTGCTGGGGCCAACGTCCTGACTTTC.

V gene TRBV28 combines with J gene TRBJ1-1; 10 bases align to TRBD1. The CDR3 runs 13 residues. The J segment lost 7 bases and the V segment lost 8 bases, leaving 7 bases of the junction unmatched. Germline CDR1 MDHEN, CDR2 SYDVKM. CDR3 residues: CASRTGTGVEAFF. CDR3 bases: TGTGCCAGCCGCACCGGGACAGGGGTTGAAGCTTTCTTT.